The TCR beta chain under discussion was sequenced for a study of cytomegalovirus exposure and HLA in healthy donors. The CDR3 has 18 amino acids. With 6 bases clipped from V and 5 bases from J, the junction kept 18 bases outside the gene matches. Germline CDR1 KGHSH, CDR2 LQKENI. PCR primers comprised 60 Vbeta and 13 Jbeta primers. Assay used: immunoSEQ multiplex PCR; TCRdb lists only in-frame clones, some missing. This table has roughly 230,000 clones, 80% to 95% appearing once. The rearrangement links TRBV18 to TRBJ1-5, with TRBD1 matching 8 bases. The sample was PBMCs. The sequence came from a girl aged 2 to 10 in good health and CMV-seronegative. This CDR3 is CASSPTTGAPTLDQPQHF. The DNA for the CDR3 is TGTGCCAGCTCCCCGACGACAGGGGCGCCAACCCTAGATCAGCCCCAGCATTTT.